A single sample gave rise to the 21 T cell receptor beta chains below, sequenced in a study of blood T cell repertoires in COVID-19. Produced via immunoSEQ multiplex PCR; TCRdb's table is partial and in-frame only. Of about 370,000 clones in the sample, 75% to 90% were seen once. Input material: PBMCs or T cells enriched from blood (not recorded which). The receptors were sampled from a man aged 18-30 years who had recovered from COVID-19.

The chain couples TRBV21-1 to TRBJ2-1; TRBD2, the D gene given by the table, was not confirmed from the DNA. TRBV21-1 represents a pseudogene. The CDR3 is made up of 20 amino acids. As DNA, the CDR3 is TGTGCCAGCAGCAAGGGACTAGCGGGAGGCCGAATATGGTCCTACAATGAGCAGTTCTTC. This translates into CASSKGLAGGRIWSYNEQFF.

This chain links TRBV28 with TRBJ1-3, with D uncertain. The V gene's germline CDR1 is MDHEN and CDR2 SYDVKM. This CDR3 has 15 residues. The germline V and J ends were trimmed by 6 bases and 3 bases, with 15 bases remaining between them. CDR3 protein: CASSLPRIGGNTIYF. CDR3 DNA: TGTGCCAGCAGCCTCCCGAGGATAGGTGGAAACACCATATATTTT.

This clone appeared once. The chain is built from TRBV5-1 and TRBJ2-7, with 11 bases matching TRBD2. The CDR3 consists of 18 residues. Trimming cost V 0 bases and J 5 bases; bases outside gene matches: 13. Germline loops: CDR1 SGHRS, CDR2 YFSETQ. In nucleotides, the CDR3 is TGCGCCAGCAGCTTGGGAATACTAGCGGGGGCTAAAGGGGACGAGCAGTACTTC. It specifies CASSLGILAGAKGDEQYF.

The CDR3 DNA reads as TGTGCCAGCAGTTATCGCAACCTCCGGGACAGGGGTGACAATGAGCAGTTCTTC. It translates to CASSYRNLRDRGDNEQFF. The chain joins TRBV6-2 or TRBV6-3 to TRBJ2-1; 10 bases line up with TRBD1. CDR1 and CDR2 from the germline V gene are MNHEY and SVGEGT. The CDR3 runs 18 residues. Trimming removed 3 bases from V and 5 bases from J; junction bases left unmatched: 13.

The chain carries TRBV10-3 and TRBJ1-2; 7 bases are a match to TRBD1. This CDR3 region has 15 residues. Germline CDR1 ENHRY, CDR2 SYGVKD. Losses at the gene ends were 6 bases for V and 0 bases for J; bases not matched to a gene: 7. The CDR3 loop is CAIRGQATANYGYTF. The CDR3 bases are TGTGCCATCAGAGGACAGGCAACCGCTAACTATGGCTACACCTTC.

CDR3 region: CASSQETGLAGVTYEQYF. For the CDR3, the DNA is TGTGCCAGCAGCCAAGAAACGGGACTAGCGGGGGTGACCTACGAGCAGTACTTC. The J gene is TRBJ2-7, the V gene TRBV3-1 (or the pseudogene TRBV3-2); TRBD2 matches at 14 bases. The CDR3 is 18 amino acids. V shed 0 bases and J 2 bases; nucleotides not matched to a gene: 6. Germline lookup yields CDR1 LGHDT and CDR2 YNNKEL (reference sequence).

Here the CDR3 DNA reads TGTGCCAGCAGTTCCCCAAATCAGCCCCAGCATTTT. This sequence encodes CASSSPNQPQHF. The rearrangement links TRBV6-5 to TRBJ1-5; D is unresolved. Germline CDR1 is MNHEY and CDR2 is SVGAGI. This CDR3 is 12 amino acids long. V lost 4 bases and J 4 bases, leaving 5 bases between the germline ends.

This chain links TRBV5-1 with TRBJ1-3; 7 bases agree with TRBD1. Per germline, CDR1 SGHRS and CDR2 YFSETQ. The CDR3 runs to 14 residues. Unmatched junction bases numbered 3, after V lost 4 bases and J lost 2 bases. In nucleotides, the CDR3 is TGCGCCAGCAGCCAGGGGGGTACTGGAAACACCATATATTTT. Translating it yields CASSQGGTGNTIYF.

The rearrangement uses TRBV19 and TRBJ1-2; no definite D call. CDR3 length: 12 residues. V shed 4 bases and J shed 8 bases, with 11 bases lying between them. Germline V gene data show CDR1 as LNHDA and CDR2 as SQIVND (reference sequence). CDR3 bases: TGTGCCAGTAGTAGCCGGGGTTGGGGCTACACCTTC. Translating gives CASSSRGWGYTF.

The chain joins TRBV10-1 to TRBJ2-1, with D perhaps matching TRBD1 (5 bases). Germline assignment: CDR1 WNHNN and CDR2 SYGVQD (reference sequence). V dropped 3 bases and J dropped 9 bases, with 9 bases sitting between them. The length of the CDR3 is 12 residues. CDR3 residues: CASSDDRFEQFF. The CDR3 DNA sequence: TGCGCCAGCAGTGATGACAGATTTGAGCAGTTCTTC.

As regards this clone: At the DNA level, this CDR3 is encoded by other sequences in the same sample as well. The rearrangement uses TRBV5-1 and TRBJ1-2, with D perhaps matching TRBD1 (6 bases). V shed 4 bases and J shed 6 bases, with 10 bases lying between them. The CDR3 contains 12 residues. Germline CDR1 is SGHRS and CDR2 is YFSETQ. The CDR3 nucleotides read TGCGCCAGCAGCCCCCAGGGGCATGGCTACACCTTC. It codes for CASSPQGHGYTF.

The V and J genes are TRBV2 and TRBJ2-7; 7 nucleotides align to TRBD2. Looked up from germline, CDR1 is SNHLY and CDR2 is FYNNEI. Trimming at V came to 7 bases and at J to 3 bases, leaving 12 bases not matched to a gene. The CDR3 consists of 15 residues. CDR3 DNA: TGTGCCAGCACCCGAGAGACTAGCCGCGACTACGAGCAGTACTTC. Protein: CASTRETSRDYEQYF.

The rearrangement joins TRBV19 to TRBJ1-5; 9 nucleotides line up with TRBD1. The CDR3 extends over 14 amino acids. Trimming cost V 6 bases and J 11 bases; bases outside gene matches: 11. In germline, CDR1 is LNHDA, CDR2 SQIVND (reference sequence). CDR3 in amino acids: CASSDLTGGTAQHF. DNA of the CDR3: TGTGCCAGTAGCGACCTTACAGGGGGCACGGCCCAGCATTTT.

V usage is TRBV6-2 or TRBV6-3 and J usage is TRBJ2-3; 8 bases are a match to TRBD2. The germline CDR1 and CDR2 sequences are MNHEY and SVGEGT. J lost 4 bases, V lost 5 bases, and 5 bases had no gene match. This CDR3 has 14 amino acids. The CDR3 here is CASSRGLAPDTQYF. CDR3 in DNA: TGTGCCAGCAGTCGAGGACTAGCTCCAGATACGCAGTATTTT.

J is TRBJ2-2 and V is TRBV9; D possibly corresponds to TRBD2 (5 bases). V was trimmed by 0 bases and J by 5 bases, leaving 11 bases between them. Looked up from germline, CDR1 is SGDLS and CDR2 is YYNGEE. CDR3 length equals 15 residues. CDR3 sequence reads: CASSVGPPGTGELFF. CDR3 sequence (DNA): TGTGCCAGCAGCGTAGGACCCCCGGGGACCGGGGAGCTGTTTTTT.

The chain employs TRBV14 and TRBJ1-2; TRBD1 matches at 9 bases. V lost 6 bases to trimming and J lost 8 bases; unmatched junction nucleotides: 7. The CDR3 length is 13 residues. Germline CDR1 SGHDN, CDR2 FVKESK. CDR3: CASSLQGAGGYTF. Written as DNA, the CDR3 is TGTGCCAGCAGTCTACAGGGGGCCGGAGGCTACACCTTC.

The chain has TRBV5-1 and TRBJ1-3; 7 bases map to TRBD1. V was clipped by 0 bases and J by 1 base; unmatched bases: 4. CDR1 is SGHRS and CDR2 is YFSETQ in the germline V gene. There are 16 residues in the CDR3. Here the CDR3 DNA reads TGCGCCAGCAGCTTGGAAAGGGGGCTTTCTGGAAACACCATATATTTT. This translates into CASSLERGLSGNTIYF. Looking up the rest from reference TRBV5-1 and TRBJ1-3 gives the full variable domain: KAGVTQTPRYLIKTRGQQVTLSCSPISGHRSVSWYQQTPGQGLQFLFEYFSETQRNKGNFPGRFSGRQFSNSRSEMNVSTLELGDSALYLCASSLERGLSGNTIYFGEGSWLTVV.

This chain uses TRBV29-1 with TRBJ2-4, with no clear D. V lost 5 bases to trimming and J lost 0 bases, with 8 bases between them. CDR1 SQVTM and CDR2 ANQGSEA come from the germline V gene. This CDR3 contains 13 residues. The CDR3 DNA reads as TGCAGCGTTCCGGGTCCAGCCAAAAACATTCAGTACTTC. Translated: CSVPGPAKNIQYF. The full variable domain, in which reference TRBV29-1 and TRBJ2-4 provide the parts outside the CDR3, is SAVISQKPSRDICQRGTSLTIQCQVDSQVTMMFWYRQQPGQSLTLIATANQGSEATYESGFVIDKFPISRPNLTFSTLTVSNMSPEDSSIYLCSVPGPAKNIQYFGAGTRLSVL.

CDR3 DNA: TGTGCCAGCAGCTTTACAGGGCTGGACTATGGCTACACCTTC. Translation: CASSFTGLDYGYTF. This chain joins TRBV7-9 and TRBJ1-2; D may be TRBD1 (6 bases). CDR3 size: 14 residues. Trimming took 3 bases from V and 3 from J, leaving 11 bases between them. Looked up from germline, CDR1 is SEHNR and CDR2 is FQNEAQ (reference sequence).

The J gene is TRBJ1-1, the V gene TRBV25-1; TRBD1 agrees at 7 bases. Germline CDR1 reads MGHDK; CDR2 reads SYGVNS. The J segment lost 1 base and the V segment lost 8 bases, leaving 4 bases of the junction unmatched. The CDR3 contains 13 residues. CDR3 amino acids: CASRRQGNTEAFF. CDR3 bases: TGTGCCAGCCGAAGACAGGGGAACACTGAAGCTTTCTTT.

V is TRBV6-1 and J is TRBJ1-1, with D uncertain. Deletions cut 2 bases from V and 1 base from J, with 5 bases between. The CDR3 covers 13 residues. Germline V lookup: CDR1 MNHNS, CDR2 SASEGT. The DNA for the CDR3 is TGTGCCAGCAGTGAACGGGGGAACACTGAAGCTTTCTTT. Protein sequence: CASSERGNTEAFF.